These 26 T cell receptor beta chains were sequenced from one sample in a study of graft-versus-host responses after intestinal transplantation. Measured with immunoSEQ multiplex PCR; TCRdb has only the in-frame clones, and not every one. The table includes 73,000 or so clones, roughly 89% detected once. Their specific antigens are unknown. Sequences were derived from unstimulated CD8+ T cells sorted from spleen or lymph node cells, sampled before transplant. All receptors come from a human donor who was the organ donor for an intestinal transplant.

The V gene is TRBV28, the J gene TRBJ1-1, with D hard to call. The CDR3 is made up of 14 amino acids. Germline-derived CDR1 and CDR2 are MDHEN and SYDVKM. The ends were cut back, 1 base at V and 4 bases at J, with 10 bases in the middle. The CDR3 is CASSLSVQATEAFF. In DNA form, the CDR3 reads TGTGCCAGCAGTTTATCGGTCCAGGCCACTGAAGCTTTCTTT.

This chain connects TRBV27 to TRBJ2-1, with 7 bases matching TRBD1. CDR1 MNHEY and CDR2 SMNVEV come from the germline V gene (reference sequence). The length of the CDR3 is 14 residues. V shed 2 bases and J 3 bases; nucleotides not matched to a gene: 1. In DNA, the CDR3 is TGTGCCAGCAGTTTAACAGGGGTCTACAATGAGCAGTTCTTC. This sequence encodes CASSLTGVYNEQFF.

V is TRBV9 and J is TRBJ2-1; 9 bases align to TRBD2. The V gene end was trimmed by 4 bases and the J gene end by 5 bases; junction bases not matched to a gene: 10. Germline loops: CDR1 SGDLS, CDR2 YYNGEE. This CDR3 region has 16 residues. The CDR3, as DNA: TGTGCCAGCAGCACGCGAGGACTAGCGTTGAACAATGAGCAGTTCTTC. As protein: CASSTRGLALNNEQFF.

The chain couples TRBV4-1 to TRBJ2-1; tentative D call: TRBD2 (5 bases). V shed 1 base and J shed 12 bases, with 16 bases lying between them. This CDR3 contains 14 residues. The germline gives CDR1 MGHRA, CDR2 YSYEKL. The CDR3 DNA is TGCGCCAGCAGCCAAGTGGATCAAGGGAGACGGCAGTTCTTC. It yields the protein CASSQVDQGRRQFF.

CDR3 sequence (DNA): TGTGCCAGCAGCTTAGACCCTGCCAGCTCTGGAAACACCATATATTTT. Translated, it gives CASSLDPASSGNTIYF. The chain is built from TRBV11-2 and TRBJ1-3; D is unresolved. Trimming took 0 bases from V and 0 from J, leaving 9 bases between them. The length of the CDR3 is 16 residues. CDR1 SGHAT and CDR2 FQNNGV come from the germline V gene.

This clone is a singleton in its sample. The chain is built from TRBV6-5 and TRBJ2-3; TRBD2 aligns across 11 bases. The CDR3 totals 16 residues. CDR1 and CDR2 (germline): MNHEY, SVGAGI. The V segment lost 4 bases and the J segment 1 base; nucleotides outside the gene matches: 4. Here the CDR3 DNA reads TGTGCCAGCAGTTTGACTAGCGGGGTTGGCACAGATACGCAGTATTTT. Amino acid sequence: CASSLTSGVGTDTQYF.

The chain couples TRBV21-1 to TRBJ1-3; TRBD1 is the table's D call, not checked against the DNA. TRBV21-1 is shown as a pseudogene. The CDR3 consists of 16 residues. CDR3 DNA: TGTGCCAGCAGCGTTCCGGGACAGGGGGCTGGAAACACCATATATTTT. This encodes CASSVPGQGAGNTIYF.

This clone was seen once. CDR3 sequence reads: CASSLPPDRDPRAYGYTF. In DNA, the CDR3 is TGTGCCAGCAGCCTCCCCCCGGACAGGGACCCCCGGGCCTATGGCTACACCTTC. The V call is TRBV27, the J call TRBJ1-2; 8 bases map to TRBD1. Germline V gives CDR1 MNHEY, CDR2 SMNVEV (reference sequence). Germline trimming cut 6 bases from V and 4 bases from J; bases unmatched to any gene: 19. The CDR3 sequence is 18 residues long.

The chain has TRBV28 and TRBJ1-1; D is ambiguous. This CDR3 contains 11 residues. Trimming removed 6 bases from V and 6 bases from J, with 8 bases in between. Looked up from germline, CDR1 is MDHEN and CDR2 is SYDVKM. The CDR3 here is CASSPRAEAFF. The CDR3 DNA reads TGTGCCAGCAGCCCTCGGGCTGAAGCTTTCTTT.

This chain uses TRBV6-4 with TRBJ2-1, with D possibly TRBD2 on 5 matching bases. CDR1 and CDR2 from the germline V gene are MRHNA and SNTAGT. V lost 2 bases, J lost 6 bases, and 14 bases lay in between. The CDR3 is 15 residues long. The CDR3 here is CASSDNPGSVNEQFF. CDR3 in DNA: TGTGCCAGCAGTGACAACCCGGGGTCGGTCAATGAGCAGTTCTTC.

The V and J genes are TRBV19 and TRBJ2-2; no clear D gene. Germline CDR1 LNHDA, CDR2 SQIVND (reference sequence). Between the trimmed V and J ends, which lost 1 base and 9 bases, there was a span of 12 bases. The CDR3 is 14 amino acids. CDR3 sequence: CASSIAPVWRELFF. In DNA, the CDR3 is TGTGCCAGTAGTATAGCCCCTGTATGGCGGGAGCTGTTTTTT.

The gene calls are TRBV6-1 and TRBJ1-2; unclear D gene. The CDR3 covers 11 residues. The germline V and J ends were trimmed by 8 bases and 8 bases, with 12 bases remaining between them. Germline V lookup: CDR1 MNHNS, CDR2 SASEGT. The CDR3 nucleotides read TGTGCCAGCGGTAGTGGGGAGGGCTACACCTTC. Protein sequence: CASGSGEGYTF.

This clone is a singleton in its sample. The CDR3 sequence is CASSQVTGPVSGNTIYF. The DNA for the CDR3 is TGTGCCAGCAGCCAAGTTACAGGGCCCGTCTCTGGAAACACCATATATTTT. This chain joins TRBV28 and TRBJ1-3; tentatively, D is TRBD1 (6 bases). Germline CDR1 MDHEN, CDR2 SYDVKM. Deletions cut 6 bases from V and 0 bases from J, with 18 bases between. The CDR3 has 17 amino acids.

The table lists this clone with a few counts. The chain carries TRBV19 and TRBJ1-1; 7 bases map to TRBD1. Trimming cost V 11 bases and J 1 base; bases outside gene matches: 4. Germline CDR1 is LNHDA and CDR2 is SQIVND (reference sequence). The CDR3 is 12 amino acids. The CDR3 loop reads CAAGTANTEAFF. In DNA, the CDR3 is TGTGCCGCAGGGACAGCGAACACTGAAGCTTTCTTT.

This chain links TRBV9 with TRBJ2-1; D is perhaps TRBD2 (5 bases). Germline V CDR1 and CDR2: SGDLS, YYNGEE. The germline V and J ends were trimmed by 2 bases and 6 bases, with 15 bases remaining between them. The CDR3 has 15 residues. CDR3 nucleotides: TGTGCCAGCAGCGTCGACTTGAGCGAGGGCAATGAGCAGTTCTTC. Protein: CASSVDLSEGNEQFF.

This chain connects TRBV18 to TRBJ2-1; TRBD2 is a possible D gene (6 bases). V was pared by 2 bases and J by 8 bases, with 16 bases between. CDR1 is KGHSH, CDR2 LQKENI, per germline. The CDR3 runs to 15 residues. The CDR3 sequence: CASSPFEAPGDEQFF. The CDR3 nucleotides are TGTGCCAGCTCACCATTTGAAGCCCCGGGGGATGAGCAGTTCTTC.

The CDR3 DNA reads TGTGCCAGCAGTTCCATTCGGGTGGATCAGCCCCAGCATTTT. It yields the protein CASSSIRVDQPQHF. The genes are TRBV27 and TRBJ1-5; D uncertain. Per germline, CDR1 MNHEY and CDR2 SMNVEV (reference sequence). V was clipped by 4 bases and J by 5 bases, with 12 bases between them. CDR3 size: 14 residues.

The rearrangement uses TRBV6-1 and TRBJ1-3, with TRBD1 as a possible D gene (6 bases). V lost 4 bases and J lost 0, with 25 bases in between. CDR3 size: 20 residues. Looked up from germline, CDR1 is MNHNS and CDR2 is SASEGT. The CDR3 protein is CASSGYDRKSDRDSGNTIYF. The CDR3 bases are TGTGCCAGCAGTGGCTACGACAGGAAATCGGACCGAGACTCTGGAAACACCATATATTTT.

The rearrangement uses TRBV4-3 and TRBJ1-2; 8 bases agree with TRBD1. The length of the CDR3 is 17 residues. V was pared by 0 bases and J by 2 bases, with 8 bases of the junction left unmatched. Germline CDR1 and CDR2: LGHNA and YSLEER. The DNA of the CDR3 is TGCGCCAGCAGCCAAGATCTCTTGACAGGGGTGAACTATGGCTACACCTTC. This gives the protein CASSQDLLTGVNYGYTF.

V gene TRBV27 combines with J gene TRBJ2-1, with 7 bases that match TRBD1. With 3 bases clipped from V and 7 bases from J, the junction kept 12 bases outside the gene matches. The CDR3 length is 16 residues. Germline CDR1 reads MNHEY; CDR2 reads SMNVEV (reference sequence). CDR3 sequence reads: CASSFRQGMSKNEQFF. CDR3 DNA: TGTGCCAGCAGTTTTAGACAGGGCATGAGTAAGAATGAGCAGTTCTTC.

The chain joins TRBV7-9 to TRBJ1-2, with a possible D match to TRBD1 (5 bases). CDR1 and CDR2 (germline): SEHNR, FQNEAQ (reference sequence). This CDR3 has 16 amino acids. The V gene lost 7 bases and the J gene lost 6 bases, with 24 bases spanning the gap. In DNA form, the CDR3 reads TGTGCCAGCACCCATTGGGGGGGGTTGGATTTTGATGGCTACACCTTC. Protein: CASTHWGGLDFDGYTF.

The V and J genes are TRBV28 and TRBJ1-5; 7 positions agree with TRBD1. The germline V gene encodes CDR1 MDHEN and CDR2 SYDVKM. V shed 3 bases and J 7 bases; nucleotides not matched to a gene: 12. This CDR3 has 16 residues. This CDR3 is CASSFTPGGGGQPQHF. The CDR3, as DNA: TGTGCCAGCAGTTTTACGCCAGGGGGTGGAGGGCAGCCCCAGCATTTT. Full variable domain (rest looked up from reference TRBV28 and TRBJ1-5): DVKVTQSSRYLVKRTGEKVFLECVQDMDHENMFWYRQDPGLGLRLIYFSYDVKMKEKGDIPEGYSVSREKKERFSLILESASTNQTSMYLCASSFTPGGGGQPQHFGDGTRLSIL.

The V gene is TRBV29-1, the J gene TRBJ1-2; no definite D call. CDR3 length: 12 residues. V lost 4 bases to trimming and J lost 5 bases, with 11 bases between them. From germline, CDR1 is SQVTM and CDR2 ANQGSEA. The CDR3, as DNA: TGCAGCGTTGGGCAGGAAGATTATGGCTACACCTTC. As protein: CSVGQEDYGYTF.

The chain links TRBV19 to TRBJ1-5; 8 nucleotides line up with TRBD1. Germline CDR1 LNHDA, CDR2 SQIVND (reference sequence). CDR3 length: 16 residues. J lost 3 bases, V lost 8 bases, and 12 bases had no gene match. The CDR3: CASELGQGSFNQPQHF. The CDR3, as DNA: TGTGCCAGTGAATTAGGACAGGGCTCTTTCAATCAGCCCCAGCATTTT.

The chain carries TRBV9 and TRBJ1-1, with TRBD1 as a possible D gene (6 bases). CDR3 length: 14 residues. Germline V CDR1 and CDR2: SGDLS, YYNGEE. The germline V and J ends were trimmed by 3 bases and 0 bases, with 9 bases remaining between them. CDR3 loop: CASSDRQVNTEAFF. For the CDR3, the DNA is TGTGCCAGCAGCGATCGACAGGTGAACACTGAAGCTTTCTTT.

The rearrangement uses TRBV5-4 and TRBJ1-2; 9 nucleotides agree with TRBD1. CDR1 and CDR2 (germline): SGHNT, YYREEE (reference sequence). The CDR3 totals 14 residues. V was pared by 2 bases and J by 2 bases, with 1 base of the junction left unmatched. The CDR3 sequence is CASSFGQGNYGYTF. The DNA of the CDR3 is TGTGCCAGCAGCTTCGGACAGGGGAACTATGGCTACACCTTC.